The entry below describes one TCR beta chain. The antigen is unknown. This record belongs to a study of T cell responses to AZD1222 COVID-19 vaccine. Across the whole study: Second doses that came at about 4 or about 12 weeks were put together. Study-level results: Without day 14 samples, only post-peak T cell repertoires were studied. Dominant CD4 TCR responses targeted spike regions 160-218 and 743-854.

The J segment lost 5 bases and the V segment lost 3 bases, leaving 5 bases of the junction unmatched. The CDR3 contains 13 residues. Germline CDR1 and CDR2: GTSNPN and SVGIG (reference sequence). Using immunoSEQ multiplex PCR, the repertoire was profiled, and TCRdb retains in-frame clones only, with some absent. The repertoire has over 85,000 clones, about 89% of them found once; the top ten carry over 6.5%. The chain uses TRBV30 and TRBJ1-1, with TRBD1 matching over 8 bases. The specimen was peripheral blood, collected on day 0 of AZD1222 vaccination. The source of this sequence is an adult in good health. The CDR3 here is CAWSGQGRTEAFF. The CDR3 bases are TGTGCCTGGAGCGGACAGGGACGGACTGAAGCTTTCTTT.